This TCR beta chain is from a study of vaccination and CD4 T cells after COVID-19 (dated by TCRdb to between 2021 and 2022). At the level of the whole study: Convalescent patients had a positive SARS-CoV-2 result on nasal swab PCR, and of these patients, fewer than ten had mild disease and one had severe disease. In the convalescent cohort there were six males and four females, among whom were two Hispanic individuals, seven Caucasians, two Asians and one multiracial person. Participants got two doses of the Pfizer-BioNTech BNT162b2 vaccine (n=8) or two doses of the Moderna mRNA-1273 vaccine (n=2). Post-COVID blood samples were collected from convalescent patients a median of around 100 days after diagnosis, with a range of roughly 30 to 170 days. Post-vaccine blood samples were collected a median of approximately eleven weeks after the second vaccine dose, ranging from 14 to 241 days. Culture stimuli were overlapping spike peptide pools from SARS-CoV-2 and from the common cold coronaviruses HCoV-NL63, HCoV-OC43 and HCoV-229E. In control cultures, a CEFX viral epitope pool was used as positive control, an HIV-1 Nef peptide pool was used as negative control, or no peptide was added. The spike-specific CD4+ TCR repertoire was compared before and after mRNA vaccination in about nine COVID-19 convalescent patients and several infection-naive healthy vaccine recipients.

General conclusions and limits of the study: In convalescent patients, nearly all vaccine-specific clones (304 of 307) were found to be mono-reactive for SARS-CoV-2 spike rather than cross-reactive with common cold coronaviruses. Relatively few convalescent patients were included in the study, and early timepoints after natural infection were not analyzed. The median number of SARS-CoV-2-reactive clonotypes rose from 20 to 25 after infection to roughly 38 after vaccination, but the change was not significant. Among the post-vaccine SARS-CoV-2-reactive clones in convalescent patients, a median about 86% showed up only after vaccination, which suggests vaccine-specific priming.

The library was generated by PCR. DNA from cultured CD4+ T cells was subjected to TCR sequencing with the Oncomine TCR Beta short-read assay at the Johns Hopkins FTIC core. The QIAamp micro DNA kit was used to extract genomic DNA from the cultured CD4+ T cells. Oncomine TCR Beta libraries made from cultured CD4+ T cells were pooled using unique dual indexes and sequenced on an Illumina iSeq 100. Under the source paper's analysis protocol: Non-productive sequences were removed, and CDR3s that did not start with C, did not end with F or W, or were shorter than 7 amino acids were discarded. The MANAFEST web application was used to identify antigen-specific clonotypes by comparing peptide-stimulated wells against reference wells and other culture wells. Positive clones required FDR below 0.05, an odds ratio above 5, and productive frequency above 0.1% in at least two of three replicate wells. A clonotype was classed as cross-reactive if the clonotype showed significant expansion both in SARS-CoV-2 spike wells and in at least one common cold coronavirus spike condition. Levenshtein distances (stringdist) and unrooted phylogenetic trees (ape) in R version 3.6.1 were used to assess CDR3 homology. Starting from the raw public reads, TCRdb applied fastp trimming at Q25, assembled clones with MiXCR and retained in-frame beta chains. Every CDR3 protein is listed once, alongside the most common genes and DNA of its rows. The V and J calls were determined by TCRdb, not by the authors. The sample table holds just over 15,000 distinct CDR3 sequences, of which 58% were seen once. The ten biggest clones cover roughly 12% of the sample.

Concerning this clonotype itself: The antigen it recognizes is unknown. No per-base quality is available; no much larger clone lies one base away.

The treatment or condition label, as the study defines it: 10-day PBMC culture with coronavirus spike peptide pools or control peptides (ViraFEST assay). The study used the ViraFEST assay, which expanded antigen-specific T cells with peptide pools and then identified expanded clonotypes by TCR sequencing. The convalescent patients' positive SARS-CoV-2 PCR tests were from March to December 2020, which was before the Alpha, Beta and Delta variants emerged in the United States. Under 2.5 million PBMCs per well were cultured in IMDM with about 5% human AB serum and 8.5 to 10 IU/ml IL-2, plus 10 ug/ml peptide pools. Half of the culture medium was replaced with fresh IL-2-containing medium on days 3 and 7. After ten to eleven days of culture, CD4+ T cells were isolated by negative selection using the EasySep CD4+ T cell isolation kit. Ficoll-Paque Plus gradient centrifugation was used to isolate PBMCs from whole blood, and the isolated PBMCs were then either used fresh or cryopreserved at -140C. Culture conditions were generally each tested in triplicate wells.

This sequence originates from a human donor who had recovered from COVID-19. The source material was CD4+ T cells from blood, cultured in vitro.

The CDR3 protein is CASSYRPGTGGSYGYTF. In nucleotide form, the sequence is TGTGCCAGCAGCTACCGTCCCGGGACAGGGGGATCCTATGGCTACACCTTC. The chain couples TRBV5-8 to TRBJ1-2, and TRBD1 aligns with 11 junction nucleotides. From a lookup of the germline V gene, CDR1 and CDR2 are SGHTS and YDEGEE. Spanning cysteine to phenylalanine, the CDR3 consists of 17 amino acids. CDR3 DNA only is kept here, 51 bases in frame from base 1. Compared with germline, V lacks 3 bases and J lacks 4 bases; bases without a gene match: 11. The CDR3, completed at both ends by the reference TRBV5-8 and TRBJ1-2 genes, gives the full variable domain EAGVTQSPTHLIKTRGQQATLRCSPISGHTSVYWYQQALGLGLQFLLWYDEGEERNRGNFPPRFSGRQFPNYSSELNVNALELEDSALYLCASSYRPGTGGSYGYTFGSGTRLTVV.